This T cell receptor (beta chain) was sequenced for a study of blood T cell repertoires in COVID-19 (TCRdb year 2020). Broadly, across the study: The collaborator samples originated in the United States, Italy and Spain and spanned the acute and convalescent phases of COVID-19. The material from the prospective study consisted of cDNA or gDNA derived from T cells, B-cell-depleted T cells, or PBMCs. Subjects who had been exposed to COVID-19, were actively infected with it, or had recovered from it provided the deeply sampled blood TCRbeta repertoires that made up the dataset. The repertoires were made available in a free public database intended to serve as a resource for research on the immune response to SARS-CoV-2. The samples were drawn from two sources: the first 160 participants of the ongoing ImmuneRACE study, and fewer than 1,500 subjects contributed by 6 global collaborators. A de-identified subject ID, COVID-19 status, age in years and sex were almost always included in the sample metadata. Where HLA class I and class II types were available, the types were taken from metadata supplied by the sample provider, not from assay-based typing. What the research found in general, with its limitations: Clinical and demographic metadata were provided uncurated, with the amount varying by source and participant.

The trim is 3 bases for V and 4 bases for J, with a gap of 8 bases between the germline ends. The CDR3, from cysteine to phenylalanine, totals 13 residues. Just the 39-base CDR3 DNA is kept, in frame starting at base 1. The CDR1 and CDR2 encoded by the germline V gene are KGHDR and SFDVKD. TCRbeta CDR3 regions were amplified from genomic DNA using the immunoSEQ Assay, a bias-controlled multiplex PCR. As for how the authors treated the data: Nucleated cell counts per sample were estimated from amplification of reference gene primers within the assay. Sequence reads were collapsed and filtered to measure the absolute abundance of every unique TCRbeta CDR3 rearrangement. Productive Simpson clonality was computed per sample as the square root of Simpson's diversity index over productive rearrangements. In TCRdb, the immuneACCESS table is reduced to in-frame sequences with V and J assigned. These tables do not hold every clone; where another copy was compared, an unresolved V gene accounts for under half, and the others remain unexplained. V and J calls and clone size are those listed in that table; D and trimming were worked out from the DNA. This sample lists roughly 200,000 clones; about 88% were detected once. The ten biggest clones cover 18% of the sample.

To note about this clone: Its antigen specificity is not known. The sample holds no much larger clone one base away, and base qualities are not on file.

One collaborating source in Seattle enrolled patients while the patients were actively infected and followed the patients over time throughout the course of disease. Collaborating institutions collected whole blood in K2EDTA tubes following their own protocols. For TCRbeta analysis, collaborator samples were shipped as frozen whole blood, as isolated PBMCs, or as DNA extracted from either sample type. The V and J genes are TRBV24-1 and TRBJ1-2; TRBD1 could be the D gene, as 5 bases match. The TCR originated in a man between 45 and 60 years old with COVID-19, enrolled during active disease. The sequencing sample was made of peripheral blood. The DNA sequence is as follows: TGTGCCACCAGTGATGGGCAGGGCTATGGCTACACCTTC. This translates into CATSDGQGYGYTF.